This T cell receptor (beta chain) was observed in a study of shared clonotypes between healthy human individuals. Trimming pared 6 bases from V and 1 base from J, leaving 12 bases between. The CDR3 is made up of 14 amino acids. CDR1 and CDR2 (germline): MNHEY, SVGAGI. To note about this clone: Within the sample, other DNA sequences also encode this same CDR3.

TCRdb's copy holds only in-frame clones and misses some; the assay was immunoSEQ multiplex PCR. This table holds around 370,000 clones, 90% to 97% found once. Input material: memory CD8+ T cells sorted from blood. Subset described: CD45RO+ cells pooled with CCR7-negative TemRA cells. The origin of this receptor is a young man in good health. The rearrangement uses TRBV6-5 and TRBJ2-5, with D maybe TRBD1 (6 bases). The CDR3 DNA is TGTGCCAGCAGGGGGGCCGGACTCCAAGAGACCCAGTACTTC. This encodes CASRGAGLQETQYF.